The 14 T cell receptor beta chains in this list originate from one sample, sequenced in a study of naive CD8 T cells in extremely preterm neonates. Profiled with immunoSEQ multiplex PCR; TCRdb holds only in-frame clones, not every one. Of about 5,900 clones in the sample, approximately 98% were seen once. The sample was naive CD8+ T cells from blood. The source of these receptors is a human donor in good health.

The CDR3 bases are TGTGCCAGCAGCCACGGGACTCACACCTACGAGCAGTACTTC. It encodes CASSHGTHTYEQYF. The J gene is TRBJ2-7, the V gene TRBV14; D may be TRBD2 (6 bases). This CDR3 is 14 amino acids long. Germline V gene lookup returns CDR1 SGHDN and CDR2 FVKESK. V was pared by 3 bases and J by 2 bases, with 11 bases between. The full variable domain, in which reference TRBV14 and TRBJ2-7 provide the parts outside the CDR3, is EAGVTQFPSHSVIEKGQTVTLRCDPISGHDNLYWYRRVMGKEIKFLLHFVKESKQDESGMPNNRFLAERTGGTYSTLKVQPAELEDSGVYFCASSHGTHTYEQYFGPGTRLTVT.

CDR3 coding DNA: TGTGCCAGTACCACTCAGGTACACAATCAGCCCCAGCATTTT. Protein: CASTTQVHNQPQHF. V gene TRBV28 combines with J gene TRBJ1-5; D is undetermined. V was shortened by 9 bases and J by 3 bases, with 15 bases between the two germline ends. The germline V gene encodes CDR1 MDHEN and CDR2 SYDVKM. CDR3 length: 14 amino acids. The entire variable domain, with the rest obtained from reference TRBV28 and TRBJ1-5, is as follows: DVKVTQSSRYLVKRTGEKVFLECVQDMDHENMFWYRQDPGLGLRLIYFSYDVKMKEKGDIPEGYSVSREKKERFSLILESASTNQTSMYLCASTTQVHNQPQHFGDGTRLSIL.

This chain connects TRBV27 to TRBJ2-1; 10 bases line up with TRBD2. The CDR3 extends over 14 amino acids. Germline V CDR1 and CDR2: MNHEY, SMNVEV (reference sequence). V lost 6 bases to trimming and J lost 7 bases; unmatched junction nucleotides: 6. As DNA, the CDR3 is TGTGCCAGCAGCCCACTAGCGGGAAAGAATGAGCAGTTCTTC. Its protein product is CASSPLAGKNEQFF.

The rearrangement uses TRBV30 and TRBJ2-3; 12 bases match TRBD2. With 3 bases clipped from V and 0 bases from J, the junction kept 4 bases outside the gene matches. The germline CDR1 and CDR2 sequences are GTSNPN and SVGIG (reference sequence). CDR3 length equals 16 residues. CDR3 nucleotide sequence: TGTGCCTGGAGGACTAGCGGGAGTTGGAGCACAGATACGCAGTATTTT. It is translated as CAWRTSGSWSTDTQYF.

The rearrangement uses TRBV9 and TRBJ1-1; D is unresolved. The CDR3 has 12 amino acids. The V end was cut by 7 bases, the J end by 2 bases, with 9 bases between. The V gene's germline CDR1 is SGDLS and CDR2 YYNGEE. Here the CDR3 DNA reads TGTGCCAGCGGGCAAAGTAACACTGAAGCTTTCTTT. It yields the protein CASGQSNTEAFF.

The chain has TRBV7-4 and TRBJ2-4; D is perhaps TRBD2 (5 bases). V dropped 1 base and J dropped 12 bases, with 22 bases sitting between them. Germline CDR1 SGHVT, CDR2 SQSDAQ. The CDR3 spans 16 residues. The CDR3 sequence: CASSLVLPPVRRYQYF. The CDR3 DNA sequence: TGTGCCAGCAGCTTAGTCCTGCCCCCCGTACGGAGGTATCAGTACTTC.

The sample holds one count of this clone. The rearrangement links TRBV11-2 to TRBJ2-7; D is possibly TRBD1 (6 bases). The germline CDR1 and CDR2 sequences are SGHAT and FQNNGV. The CDR3 contains 15 residues. The V gene lost 0 bases and the J gene lost 3 bases, with 12 bases spanning the gap. Here the CDR3 DNA reads TGTGCCAGCAGCTTAGAAGTGGGGGCGGGCTACGAGCAGTACTTC. Its protein product is CASSLEVGAGYEQYF.

This chain links TRBV7-2 with TRBJ1-2, with D maybe TRBD1 (6 bases). The germline V gene encodes CDR1 SGHTA and CDR2 FQGNSA. V was shortened by 4 bases and J by 4 bases, with 16 bases between the two germline ends. CDR3 length: 15 residues. The CDR3 here is CASSSTGTAGYGYTF. The CDR3 nucleotides read TGTGCCAGCAGCTCCACAGGGACCGCCGGCTATGGCTACACCTTC.

The genes are TRBV7-6 and TRBJ2-1; 9 positions match TRBD1. The CDR3 totals 15 residues. The ends lost 3 bases at V and 2 bases at J; junction bases unmatched: 2. CDR1 SGHVS and CDR2 FNYEAQ come from the germline V gene. DNA of the CDR3: TGTGCCAGCAGCTTTGGGACAGGGCCCTACAATGAGCAGTTCTTC. This codes for CASSFGTGPYNEQFF.

This chain links TRBV9 with TRBJ2-1, with 9 bases fitting TRBD1. The J segment lost 4 bases and the V segment lost 0 bases, leaving 5 bases of the junction unmatched. Germline V lookup: CDR1 SGDLS, CDR2 YYNGEE. The CDR3 is 16 amino acids. The DNA of the CDR3 is TGTGCCAGCAGCGTAGCTTACAGGGGGCTATACAATGAGCAGTTCTTC. It translates to CASSVAYRGLYNEQFF.

J is TRBJ2-1 and V is TRBV25-1; D not certain. Germline-derived CDR1 and CDR2 are MGHDK and SYGVNS. This CDR3 is 13 amino acids long. V lost 8 bases to trimming and J lost 5 bases, with 13 bases between them. In DNA form, the CDR3 reads TGTGCCAGCCGAACCCTCCGGGACAATGAGCAGTTCTTC. Protein sequence: CASRTLRDNEQFF. Supplemented by reference TRBV25-1 and TRBJ2-1, the full variable domain reads EADIYQTPRYLVIGTGKKITLECSQTMGHDKMYWYQQDPGMELHLIHYSYGVNSTEKGDLSSESTVSRIRTEHFPLTLESARPSHTSQYLCASRTLRDNEQFFGPGTRLTVL.

The chain links TRBV29-1 to TRBJ1-4, with D possibly being TRBD1 (6 bases). This CDR3 spans 13 amino acids. Trimming removed 5 bases from V and 5 bases from J, with 12 bases in between. In germline, CDR1 is SQVTM, CDR2 ANQGSEA. As DNA, the CDR3 is TGCAGCGTTATGACAGGCGGGAATGAAAAACTGTTTTTT. Translating gives CSVMTGGNEKLFF.

The V and J genes are TRBV7-9 and TRBJ2-1; TRBD2 aligns across 7 bases. The germline V gene encodes CDR1 SEHNR and CDR2 FQNEAQ (reference sequence). There are 18 residues in the CDR3. Unmatched junction bases numbered 13, after V lost 4 bases and J lost 1 base. CDR3 coding DNA: TGTGCCAGCAGCTACCAGTTGATCGGAGCGGGGTCCTACAATGAGCAGTTCTTC. This sequence encodes CASSYQLIGAGSYNEQFF.

The chain is built from TRBV20-1 and TRBJ1-2, with D maybe TRBD1 (6 bases). Trimming left V 4 bases short and J 8 bases short, with 11 bases between. The CDR3 contains 11 residues. Germline CDR1 and CDR2: DFQATT and SNEGSKA (reference sequence). This CDR3 reads CSAKGGGGYTF. CDR3 coding DNA: TGCAGTGCTAAGGGGGGGGGCGGCTACACCTTC.